One and the same sample provided the 26 T cell receptor beta chains below, sequenced in a study of blood T cells in healthy people across ages. With a J-beta primer mix and a sample-barcoded 5' primer, a second PCR ran about 7 to 12 cycles. TCRdb used MiXCR to reprocess the 5' RACE reads, holding one entry per CDR3 protein. The sample lists about 1.6 million distinct CDR3 sequences; around 36% were seen once. The sample comprised blood. These receptors all stem from a woman in her twenties or thirties in good health.

The chain carries TRBV7-2 and TRBJ2-1, with D perhaps TRBD2 (5 bases). The germline gives CDR1 SGHTA, CDR2 FQGNSA. The CDR3 is 13 amino acids. Trimming left V 2 bases short and J 10 bases short, with 12 bases between. The CDR3 loop is CASSLRSTGEQFF. CDR3 in DNA: TGTGCCAGCAGCTTAAGATCAACGGGGGAGCAGTTCTTC.

The chain recombines TRBV6-1 with TRBJ2-1; D is uncertain. The germline gives CDR1 MNHNS, CDR2 SASEGT. Trimming left V 6 bases short and J 2 bases short, with 11 bases between. The CDR3 is 14 residues long. CDR3 sequence: CASRGLTPYNEQFF. DNA of the CDR3: TGTGCCAGCAGAGGCCTGACCCCCTACAATGAGCAGTTCTTC.

This clonotype was seen at least ten times. The V call is TRBV29-1, the J call TRBJ2-7; weak D call: TRBD1 (6 bases). Germline values: CDR1 SQVTM, CDR2 ANQGSEA. This CDR3 contains 15 residues. V was trimmed by 4 bases and J by 3 bases, leaving 19 bases between them. CDR3: CSVGRGRGNDYEQYF. In DNA, the CDR3 is TGCAGCGTTGGCAGGGGACGAGGAAACGACTACGAGCAGTACTTC.

The J gene is TRBJ2-7, the V gene TRBV7-2; D possibly matches TRBD1 or TRBD2 (5 bases each). The CDR3 sequence is 15 residues long. Per germline, CDR1 SGHTA and CDR2 FQGNSA. Deletions cut 4 bases from V and 0 bases from J, with 13 bases between. In DNA, the CDR3 is TGTGCCAGCAGCTCCGGGACGGTCAACTCCTACGAGCAGTACTTC. It specifies CASSSGTVNSYEQYF.

The chain joins TRBV20-1 to TRBJ1-6, with 7 bases lining up with TRBD1. The V segment lost 6 bases and the J segment 5 bases; nucleotides outside the gene matches: 13. This CDR3 is 16 amino acids long. Germline CDR1 is DFQATT and CDR2 is SNEGSKA (reference sequence). The CDR3 bases are TGCAGTGCCATCCAGGGAAACGACAGGGATAATTCACCCCTCCACTTT. Protein sequence: CSAIQGNDRDNSPLHF.

The CDR3 DNA reads as TGCAGTGCCACGACAGGGGAGTACGAGCAGTACTTC. Translated: CSATTGEYEQYF. The chain employs TRBV20-1 and TRBJ2-7; 8 bases map to TRBD1. The CDR3 consists of 12 residues. V was clipped by 6 bases and J by 4 bases; unmatched bases: 5. Germline CDR1 reads DFQATT; CDR2 reads SNEGSKA (reference sequence).

There are a few counts of this clonotype. The V gene is TRBV29-1, the J gene TRBJ2-6, with D unresolved. Germline V gene sequence: CDR1 SQVTM, CDR2 ANQGSEA. V shed 7 bases and J shed 0 bases, with 4 bases lying between them. The CDR3 is 12 residues long. CDR3 in DNA: TGCAGCGGGTTCTCTGGGGCCAACGTCCTGACTTTC. Amino acid sequence: CSGFSGANVLTF.

V is TRBV3-1 and J is TRBJ2-5; D gene ambiguous. The germline V gene encodes CDR1 LGHDT and CDR2 YNNKEL (reference sequence). Trimming cost V 0 bases and J 2 bases, with 13 bases left between them. The CDR3 covers 16 residues. The CDR3 coding sequence is TGTGCCAGCAGCCAAGAATCGTCTAGGATACAAGAGACCCAGTACTTC. Translated, it gives CASSQESSRIQETQYF.

The genes are TRBV18 and TRBJ1-5; D is unresolved. V was clipped by 2 bases and J by 0 bases, with 11 bases between them. CDR1 is KGHSH, CDR2 LQKENI, per germline. The CDR3 runs to 16 residues. CDR3 coding DNA: TGTGCCAGCTCACCAGGTCCTGCCGGTAGCAATCAGCCCCAGCATTTT. Translating gives CASSPGPAGSNQPQHF.

This clonotype was observed a handful of times. This chain connects TRBV6-5 to TRBJ1-1; 8 bases fit TRBD1. This CDR3 has 13 amino acids. CDR1 and CDR2 (germline): MNHEY, SVGAGI. J gave up 6 bases and V 5 bases, and 5 bases lay outside the gene matches. CDR3 in DNA: TGTGCCAGCAGTCGGACAGGGCTCGCTGAAGCTTTCTTT. Translating it yields CASSRTGLAEAFF.

This clonotype turned up a few times. The chain joins TRBV4-2 to TRBJ2-3, with no clear D. Germline lookup yields CDR1 LGHNA and CDR2 YNFKEQ. This CDR3 is built from 13 residues. The V end was cut by 4 bases, the J end by 9 bases, with 14 bases between. The CDR3 sequence: CASSLGGAATQYF. Here the CDR3 DNA reads TGTGCCAGCAGCCTTGGTGGCGCGGCAACGCAGTATTTT.

CDR3 bases: TGTGCCAGCAGCCAAGATCACAGGGAGGACGAGCAGTACTTC. Protein product: CASSQDHREDEQYF. The gene calls are TRBV3-1 and TRBJ2-7, with D perhaps given as TRBD1 or TRBD2 (6 bases each). Trimming stripped 0 bases from V and 5 bases from J, with 11 bases between. The CDR3 is made up of 14 amino acids. Germline-derived CDR1 and CDR2 are LGHDT and YNNKEL (reference sequence).

This clonotype was observed a few times. V usage is TRBV4-1 and J usage is TRBJ1-2; D is unresolved. Trimming shortened V by 0 bases and J by 8 bases, and 16 bases separated the two germline ends. Germline V gene lookup returns CDR1 MGHRA and CDR2 YSYEKL. The CDR3 is made up of 15 amino acids. The CDR3 sequence is CASSQEGSDTIGYTF. The CDR3 nucleotides are TGCGCCAGCAGCCAAGAAGGTTCCGATACTATCGGCTACACCTTC.

Of note for this clonotype: A read error may be the cause here, since a much bigger clone is one base away. The chain has TRBV6-1 and TRBJ1-5; D gene uncertain. This CDR3 is built from 12 residues. The germline V gene has CDR1 MNHNS and CDR2 SASEGT. CDR3 residues: CANSERAQPQHF. CDR3 in DNA: TGTGCCAACAGTGAACGTGCGCAGCCCCAGCATTTT.

CDR3: CASSRPLAGNEQFF. The DNA for the CDR3 is TGTGCCAGCAGCCGCCCCCTAGCGGGCAATGAGCAGTTCTTC. V gene TRBV7-2 combines with J gene TRBJ2-1; 8 nucleotides align to TRBD2. This CDR3 spans 14 amino acids. Germline CDR1 is SGHTA and CDR2 is FQGNSA. V dropped 5 bases and J dropped 6; count of bases not matched to a gene: 6.

This clonotype was seen at least ten times. Relative to the germline gene, one junction end is altered; a read error may explain this. The V and J genes are TRBV5-1 and TRBJ1-2; D call uncertain. The CDR3 spans 13 residues. CDR1 is SGHRS and CDR2 is YFSETQ in the germline V gene. The CDR3 nucleotides are TGTGCCAGCAGTGGAGGCCAGTCCTATGGCTACACCTTC. This translates into CASSGGQSYGYTF.

The chain uses TRBV5-1 and TRBJ2-1; no reliable D call. CDR3 length: 14 residues. The V end was cut by 0 bases, the J end by 8 bases, with 12 bases between. CDR1 SGHRS and CDR2 YFSETQ come from the germline V gene. The CDR3 here is CASSLELSTHEQFF. The CDR3 region has the DNA TGCGCCAGCAGCTTGGAACTCTCTACCCATGAGCAGTTCTTC.

The CDR3 sequence is CSAQLGGALYNEQFF. Written as DNA, the CDR3 is TGCAGTGCTCAACTCGGGGGGGCCCTCTACAATGAGCAGTTCTTC. The genes are TRBV20-1 and TRBJ2-1; 8 positions agree with TRBD2. The CDR3 is made up of 15 amino acids. After removal of 5 bases from V and 3 bases from J, the junction contained 9 bases not matched to a gene. CDR1 DFQATT and CDR2 SNEGSKA come from the germline V gene (reference sequence).

On this clonotype: This may come from a read error, since a much larger clone is one base off. The rearrangement links TRBV30 to TRBJ2-1; D not resolved. The CDR3 has 12 amino acids. Germline V gene data show CDR1 as GTSNPN and CDR2 as SVGIG (reference sequence). DNA of the CDR3: TGTGCCTGGAGTCTGAAAGTCAATGAGCAGGTCTTC. This encodes CAWSLKVNEQVF.

The chain uses TRBV7-9 and TRBJ2-5, with 9 bases identical to TRBD2. Germline CDR1 and CDR2: SEHNR and FQNEAQ (reference sequence). V dropped 3 bases and J dropped 5; count of bases not matched to a gene: 13. The CDR3 covers 17 residues. CDR3 in DNA: TGTGCCAGCAGCTTTCAGAATGGCGGGGGGGCCATGGAGACCCAGTACTTC. This sequence encodes CASSFQNGGGAMETQYF. Filled out from reference TRBV7-9 and TRBJ2-5, the complete variable domain reads DTGVSQNPRHKITKRGQNVTFRCDPISEHNRLYWYRQTLGQGPEFLTYFQNEAQLEKSRLLSDRFSAERPKGSFSTLEIQRTEQGDSAMYLCASSFQNGGGAMETQYFGPGTRLLVL.

This clonotype was seen only a few times. This chain joins TRBV12-3 or TRBV12-4 and TRBJ2-7; TRBD2 aligns across 14 bases. This CDR3 has 14 residues. The ends lost 6 bases at V and 5 bases at J; junction bases unmatched: 3. The CDR3 is CASRTSGRGDEQYF. The CDR3 nucleotides read TGTGCCAGCAGGACTAGCGGGAGGGGAGACGAGCAGTACTTC.

V and J are TRBV7-2 and TRBJ2-3; 8 bases are shared with TRBD2. V was clipped by 5 bases and J by 4 bases; unmatched bases: 8. The V gene's germline CDR1 is SGHTA and CDR2 FQGNSA. This CDR3 comprises 15 residues. The CDR3 is CASSLGLAMSDTQYF. The CDR3 DNA is TGTGCCAGCAGCCTAGGACTAGCTATGTCAGATACGCAGTATTTT.

The gene calls are TRBV7-2 and TRBJ2-7, with D possibly TRBD1 on 5 matching bases. Germline CDR1 reads SGHTA; CDR2 reads FQGNSA. V was cut by 2 bases and J by 2 bases, with 16 bases left in between. The CDR3 length is 16 residues. The CDR3 spells CASSLQGSRTPYEQYF. The CDR3 DNA is TGTGCCAGCAGCTTACAGGGTTCCAGAACGCCCTACGAGCAGTACTTC.

The chain joins TRBV3-1 to TRBJ2-6; D uncertain. Per the germline V gene, CDR1 is LGHDT and CDR2 is YNNKEL (reference sequence). V was pared by 4 bases and J by 4 bases, with 11 bases between. The CDR3 runs 15 residues. The CDR3 loop is CASSLRPEGANVLTF. CDR3 DNA sequence: TGTGCCAGCAGCCTTCGACCTGAAGGGGCCAACGTCCTGACTTTC.

This chain links TRBV6-6 with TRBJ2-1; D unclear. The germline CDR1 and CDR2 sequences are MNHNY and SVGAGI (reference sequence). The V end was cut by 6 bases, the J end by 6 bases, with 9 bases between. The CDR3 loop spans 12 amino acids. CDR3 DNA: TGTGCCAGCAGCGCCATACCCAATGAGCAGTTCTTC. Translation: CASSAIPNEQFF.

As concerns this clonotype: One end of the junction fails to match germline, which may point to a read error. The gene calls are TRBV20-1 and TRBJ2-7; unclear D gene. The CDR3 runs to 12 residues. Germline V gene data show CDR1 as DFQATT and CDR2 as SNEGSKA (reference sequence). The DNA of the CDR3 is TGCAGTGCGAGAGATCAAACCTACGGGCAGTACTTC. This translates into CSARDQTYGQYF.